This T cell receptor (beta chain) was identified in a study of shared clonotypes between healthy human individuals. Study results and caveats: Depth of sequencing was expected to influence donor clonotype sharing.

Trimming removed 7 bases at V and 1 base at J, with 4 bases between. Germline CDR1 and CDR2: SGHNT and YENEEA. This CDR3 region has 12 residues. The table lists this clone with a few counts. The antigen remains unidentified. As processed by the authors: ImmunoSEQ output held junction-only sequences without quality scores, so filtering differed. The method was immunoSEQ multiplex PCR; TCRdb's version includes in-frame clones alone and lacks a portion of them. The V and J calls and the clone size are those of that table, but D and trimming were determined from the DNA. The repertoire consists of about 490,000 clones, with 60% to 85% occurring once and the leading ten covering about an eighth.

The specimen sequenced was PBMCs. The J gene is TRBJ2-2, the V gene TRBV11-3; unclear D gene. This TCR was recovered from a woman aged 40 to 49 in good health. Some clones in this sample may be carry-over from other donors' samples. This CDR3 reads CASNGNTGELFF. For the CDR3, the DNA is TGTGCCAGCAATGGGAACACCGGGGAGCTGTTTTTT.